Below are 26 T cell receptor beta chains sequenced from a single sample in a study of glioma-infiltrating T cells (dated by TCRdb to between 2015 and 2016). The reads were generated on an Illumina MiSeq. The iRepertoire nested amplicon-rescue multiplex PCR (arm-PCR) platform was used to amplify TCR alpha and beta CDR3 regions from RNA. TCRdb cleaned the public reads at Q25 with fastp, built clones with MiXCR and kept in-frame beta chains. Every entry covers one CDR3 protein and lists the most common genes and DNA from its rows. In this sample the table shows more than 350,000 distinct CDR3 sequences, more than 35% of which occur a single time. More than 10% of the sample lies in the top ten. Sequenced input: glioma tissue, nonneoplastic brain tissue, or PBMCs (not recorded which). Receptors originate from a human donor with low-grade glioma or glioblastoma, undergoing nonglioma brain surgery, or in good health (not recorded which).

Only a few counts were recorded for this clonotype. The chain carries TRBV20-1 and TRBJ2-5, with 10 nucleotides matching TRBD2. With 4 bases clipped from V and 2 bases from J, the junction kept 7 bases outside the gene matches. CDR1 is DFQATT, CDR2 SNEGSKA, per germline (reference sequence). CDR3 size: 15 residues. As DNA, the CDR3 is TGCAGTGCTATGAAACTAGCGGGACGGCAAGAGACCCAGTACTTC. Translating gives CSAMKLAGRQETQYF.

This clonotype was counted many times. The V and J genes are TRBV28 and TRBJ1-5, with 12 bases that match TRBD1. CDR3 length: 14 residues. Germline CDR1 and CDR2: MDHEN and SYDVKM. V lost 10 bases and J lost 4; bases outside the gene matches: 5. The CDR3 loop is CATGDRGRNQPQHF. The CDR3 coding sequence is TGTGCCACCGGGGACAGGGGGCGAAATCAGCCCCAGCATTTT.

This clonotype was observed many times. The gene calls are TRBV4-1 and TRBJ2-1, with 10 positions matching TRBD1. CDR1 MGHRA and CDR2 YSYEKL come from the germline V gene. V lost 1 base, J lost 7 bases, and 4 bases stayed unmatched. CDR3 length: 15 amino acids. The CDR3 nucleotides are TGCGCCAGCAGCCAAGGACAGGGGGCATGGAATGAGCAGTTCTTC. Protein sequence: CASSQGQGAWNEQFF.

This chain connects TRBV20-1 to TRBJ1-5; D remains ambiguous. This CDR3 contains 14 residues. Germline V gene sequence: CDR1 DFQATT, CDR2 SNEGSKA (reference sequence). With 6 bases removed from V and 0 bases from J, the gap between germline ends came to 12 bases. CDR3 sequence reads: CSARRPISNQPQHF. For the CDR3, the DNA is TGCAGTGCCCGTCGACCAATTAGCAATCAGCCCCAGCATTTT.

The chain employs TRBV7-2 and TRBJ1-2; a possible D gene is TRBD1 (5 bases). This CDR3 comprises 14 residues. Per germline, CDR1 SGHTA and CDR2 FQGNSA. The V end lost 3 bases, the J end lost 2 bases, and 10 bases lay between the germline ends. CDR3 bases: TGTGCCAGCAGCTTTAGGGGCAGCAACTATGGCTACACCTTC. Protein sequence: CASSFRGSNYGYTF.

The chain uses TRBV7-2 and TRBJ1-6; the D is unclear. CDR1 is SGHTA, CDR2 FQGNSA, per germline. This CDR3 spans 12 amino acids. With 5 bases removed from V and 15 bases from J, the gap between germline ends came to 14 bases. The CDR3 spells CASSRPPELLHF. The CDR3 DNA sequence: TGTGCCAGCAGCCGCCCGCCTGAACTCCTCCACTTT.

This clonotype was seen only a few times. The chain employs TRBV20-1 and TRBJ2-7; 9 bases line up with TRBD2. Germline V gene data show CDR1 as DFQATT and CDR2 as SNEGSKA (reference sequence). This CDR3 is built from 14 residues. V gave up 5 bases and J gave up 1 base; unmatched junction bases: 6. This CDR3 is CSADLAGRSYEQYF. CDR3 bases: TGCAGTGCTGATCTAGCGGGACGTTCCTACGAGCAGTACTTC.

The chain is built from TRBV12-3 or TRBV12-4 and TRBJ1-6; D might be TRBD1 (6 bases). This CDR3 is built from 15 residues. Trimming shortened V by 6 bases and J by 7 bases, and 16 bases separated the two germline ends. This CDR3 reads CASSVGRQGNSPLHF. CDR3 coding DNA: TGTGCCAGCAGCGTAGGTCGGCAGGGGAATTCACCCCTCCACTTT.

V and J are TRBV4-2 and TRBJ1-1; D ambiguous. V lost 4 bases and J 7 bases, leaving 13 bases between the germline ends. Germline loops: CDR1 LGHNA, CDR2 YNFKEQ. The CDR3 length is 13 residues. The CDR3 bases are TGTGCCAGCAGCCCCTTCCATACGGGTGAAGCTTTCTTT. Its translation: CASSPFHTGEAFF.

In its sample, this clonotype was seen once. The chain is built from TRBV6-2 or TRBV6-3 and TRBJ2-3, with D perhaps matching TRBD2 (6 bases). Trimming left V 6 bases short and J 5 bases short, with 18 bases between. CDR1 and CDR2 (germline): MNHEY, SVGEGT. The CDR3 runs to 15 residues. CDR3 bases: TGTGCCAGCAGCCCCCTATCGGGGGTGGGAGATACGCAGTATTTT. It specifies CASSPLSGVGDTQYF.

The chain joins TRBV3-1 to TRBJ2-7, with D possibly being TRBD2 (5 bases). The ends were cut back, 3 bases at V and 5 bases at J, with 20 bases in the middle. The CDR3 has 16 residues. Per the germline V gene, CDR1 is LGHDT and CDR2 is YNNKEL (reference sequence). The CDR3 sequence is CASSHPGLSGGHEQYF. The CDR3 DNA reads as TGTGCCAGCAGCCACCCCGGACTCAGCGGAGGCCACGAGCAGTACTTC.

A word on this clonotype: This may be a read error: a much more frequent sequence differs by one nucleotide. The chain carries TRBV27 and TRBJ2-6; possibly TRBD1 for D (5 bases). The CDR3 extends over 15 amino acids. Germline V CDR1 and CDR2: MNHEY, SMNVEV (reference sequence). Deletions cut 10 bases from V and 0 bases from J, with 13 bases between. DNA for the CDR3: TGTGCCACCAAAGGAAGGGGCTCTGGGGCCAACGTCCTGACTTTC. Protein: CATKGRGSGANVLTF.

J is TRBJ2-1 and V is TRBV3-1; the match to TRBD1 covers 8 bases. Germline V gene lookup returns CDR1 LGHDT and CDR2 YNNKEL (reference sequence). Losses at the gene ends were 1 base for V and 6 bases for J; bases not matched to a gene: 5. This CDR3 is 15 amino acids long. CDR3 sequence (DNA): TGTGCCAGCAGCCAAGGGACAGGGTCGATCAATGAGCAGTTCTTC. Protein product: CASSQGTGSINEQFF.

On this clonotype itself: This could be a read error, since a much larger clone is one nucleotide away. The chain joins TRBV27 to TRBJ2-5; D might be TRBD2 (7 bases). This CDR3 region has 16 residues. Germline assignment: CDR1 MNHEY and CDR2 SMNVEV (reference sequence). The CDR3 is CASGLFAGAAWETQYF. DNA of the CDR3: TGTGCCAGCGGTTTGTTCGCGGGGGCGGCTTGGGAGACCCAGTACTTC.

This clonotype was seen a few times. The genes are TRBV20-1 and TRBJ1-5, with 8 bases aligning to TRBD1. This CDR3 has 14 residues. The germline gives CDR1 DFQATT, CDR2 SNEGSKA (reference sequence). V was pared by 2 bases and J by 6 bases, with 6 bases of the junction left unmatched. CDR3 amino acids: CSARSPGGGQPQHF. Here the CDR3 DNA reads TGCAGTGCTAGATCCCCAGGGGGCGGTCAGCCCCAGCATTTT.

Worth noting for this clonotype: A much bigger clone sits one base away, suggesting this may be a read error. The chain uses TRBV20-1 and TRBJ2-1; 8 positions agree with TRBD2. Trimming cost V 8 bases and J 10 bases; bases outside gene matches: 19. Germline V CDR1 and CDR2: DFQATT, SNEGSKA (reference sequence). The CDR3 consists of 15 residues. The CDR3 DNA reads as TGCAGTCCTGCCCAAAGCGGGGGTAAGTGGGAGGAGCAGTTCTTC. Residues: CSPAQSGGKWEEQFF.

The chain couples TRBV20-1 to TRBJ1-2; D is perhaps TRBD1 (6 bases). This CDR3 contains 15 residues. Between the trimmed V and J ends, which lost 1 base and 0 bases, there was a span of 12 bases. Per the germline V gene, CDR1 is DFQATT and CDR2 is SNEGSKA (reference sequence). Here the CDR3 reads CSARGQGTSNYGYTF. CDR3 nucleotide sequence: TGCAGTGCTAGAGGTCAGGGGACTTCTAACTATGGCTACACCTTC.

Notes on this clonotype: A much more abundant neighbour one base away suggests this may be a read error. The chain uses TRBV6-1 and TRBJ2-5; D gene ambiguous. The J call may be incorrect, as the DNA end agrees better with TRBJ2-7. The CDR3 covers 15 residues. Looked up from germline, CDR1 is MNHNS and CDR2 is SASEGT. The CDR3 DNA reads TGTGCCAGCGGTCGCATTTCGGGCGGAACCTACGAGCAGTACTTC. Its translation: CASGRISGGTYEQYF.

The chain uses TRBV27 and TRBJ1-6; D is possibly TRBD1 (5 bases). Germline lookup yields CDR1 MNHEY and CDR2 SMNVEV (reference sequence). The CDR3 totals 16 residues. V lost 5 bases to trimming and J lost 6 bases, with 17 bases between them. The CDR3 region has the DNA TGTGCCAGCAGTCTGTCCGATGGGGGGGGTAATTCACCCCTCCACTTT. It specifies CASSLSDGGGNSPLHF.

The table lists this clonotype with a few counts. The chain is built from TRBV5-1 and TRBJ1-1; weak D call: TRBD1 (5 bases). Trimming left V 4 bases short and J 5 bases short, with 12 bases between. This CDR3 spans 13 amino acids. From germline, CDR1 is SGHRS and CDR2 YFSETQ. The DNA of the CDR3 is TGCGCCAGCAGCCTTACAGAGGGGACTGAAGCTTTCTTT. Translated: CASSLTEGTEAFF.

The chain joins TRBV7-2 to TRBJ1-2; D remains unclear. The V end lost 4 bases, the J end lost 5 bases, and 20 bases lay between the germline ends. The CDR3 length is 16 residues. Germline CDR1 reads SGHTA; CDR2 reads FQGNSA. The CDR3 coding sequence is TGTGCCAGCAGCTCCCTTCGGTCCGCGGTCCAATATGGCTACACCTTC. Residues: CASSSLRSAVQYGYTF.

As regards this clonotype: Compared with germline, one end of the junction differs, possibly owing to a read error. The chain links TRBV6-5 to TRBJ2-7, with 7 bases aligning to TRBD2. This CDR3 is built from 15 residues. Germline CDR1 reads MNHEY; CDR2 reads SVGAGI. The CDR3 coding sequence is TGTGCCAGCAGTACCTTAGCGCCACCCCGGGGGGAGCAGTGCTTC. Its protein product is CASSTLAPPRGEQCF.

The genes are TRBV6-4 and TRBJ2-7; 8 positions match TRBD1. The ends lost 4 bases at V and 2 bases at J; junction bases unmatched: 7. This CDR3 comprises 15 residues. The germline CDR1 and CDR2 sequences are MRHNA and SNTAGT. CDR3 DNA: TGTGCCAGCAGTGGAGGGGGGACAGGCACCTACGAGCAGTACTTC. This encodes CASSGGGTGTYEQYF.

This clonotype was seen ten or more times. The chain has TRBV27 and TRBJ1-4, with TRBD1 matching over 10 bases. The CDR3 length is 18 residues. V trimming: 0 bases; J trimming: 0 bases; junction bases outside the gene matches: 4. Looked up from germline, CDR1 is MNHEY and CDR2 is SMNVEV (reference sequence). The CDR3 region is CASSLSGTGAATNEKLFF. As DNA, the CDR3 is TGTGCCAGCAGTTTATCCGGGACAGGGGCTGCAACTAATGAAAAACTGTTTTTT.

The chain couples TRBV7-2 to TRBJ2-1, with 10 nucleotides matching TRBD2. The CDR3 contains 14 residues. After removal of 5 bases from V and 10 bases from J, the junction contained 8 bases not matched to a gene. Germline V CDR1 and CDR2: SGHTA, FQGNSA. The CDR3: CASSLTSGDYEQFF. Written as DNA, the CDR3 is TGTGCCAGCAGCCTTACTAGCGGGGATTACGAGCAGTTCTTC.

V is TRBV3-1 and J is TRBJ2-1; D may match TRBD1 or TRBD2 (5 bases each). Germline V gene lookup returns CDR1 LGHDT and CDR2 YNNKEL (reference sequence). Trimming cost V 0 bases and J 8 bases, with 14 bases left between them. The CDR3 extends over 15 amino acids. The CDR3 is CASSQDPGAADEQFF. CDR3 sequence (DNA): TGTGCCAGCAGCCAAGATCCCGGGGCAGCCGATGAGCAGTTCTTC.